These T cell receptor beta chains were read from a single sample in a study of control samples from healthy donors and cancer patients. This table comes from immunoSEQ multiplex PCR, and its TCRdb copy is limited to in-frame clones, with some not included. The data show some 100,000 clones, roughly 89% seen once. The specimen sequenced was blood. The receptor set was obtained from a woman aged 45-65 years in good health. CDR3s include the opening cysteine and the closing phenylalanine or tryptophan. Fields, in order: CDR3 protein, CDR3 DNA, CDR3 length, D gene, V gene, clone size, J gene. D genes are given only for firm matches. Rows give clone size only sometimes, using once, few, many, or a class for an expanded clone.

CDR3 protein: CASSQRPGQGFGNTEAFF; CDR3 DNA: TGTGCCAGCAGCCAACGTCCGGGACAGGGGTTTGGGAACACTGAAGCTTTCTTT; CDR3 length: 18; D gene: TRBD1; V gene: TRBV14; clone size: NA; J gene: TRBJ1-1
CDR3 protein: CAWKHGGADTGELFF; CDR3 DNA: TGTGCCTGGAAACATGGGGGGGCGGACACCGGGGAGCTGTTTTTT; CDR3 length: 15; D gene: NA; V gene: TRBV30; clone size: NA; J gene: TRBJ2-2
CDR3 protein: CASSPWEGTDTQYF; CDR3 DNA: TGTGCCAGCAGCCCATGGGAGGGCACAGATACGCAGTATTTT; CDR3 length: 14; D gene: NA; V gene: TRBV7-8; clone size: NA; J gene: TRBJ2-3
CDR3 protein: CASSIRDGRKLSGNTIYF; CDR3 DNA: TGTGCCAGTAGTATCCGGGACGGCAGGAAACTCTCTGGAAACACCATATATTTT; CDR3 length: 18; D gene: NA; V gene: TRBV19; clone size: NA; J gene: TRBJ1-3
CDR3 protein: CASSFGQAGGYTF; CDR3 DNA: TGCGCCAGCAGCTTCGGCCAGGCGGGGGGCTACACCTTC; CDR3 length: 13; D gene: NA; V gene: TRBV5-1; clone size: NA; J gene: TRBJ1-2
CDR3 protein: CAISESANEQFF; CDR3 DNA: TGTGCCATCAGTGAATCCGCCAATGAGCAGTTCTTC; CDR3 length: 12; D gene: NA; V gene: TRBV10-3; clone size: NA; J gene: TRBJ2-1
CDR3 protein: CASSQLQGISTEAFF; CDR3 DNA: TGCGCCAGCAGCCAGTTACAGGGGATCAGCACTGAAGCTTTCTTT; CDR3 length: 15; D gene: TRBD1; V gene: TRBV4-1; clone size: NA; J gene: TRBJ1-1
CDR3 protein: CASSFETSSYNEQFF; CDR3 DNA: TGTGCCAGCAGTTTCGAGACTAGTAGCTACAATGAGCAGTTCTTC; CDR3 length: 15; D gene: NA; V gene: TRBV27; clone size: NA; J gene: TRBJ2-1
CDR3 protein: CASSETVVQPQHF; CDR3 DNA: TGTGCCAGCAGTGAAACGGTGGTGCAGCCCCAGCATTTT; CDR3 length: 13; D gene: NA; V gene: TRBV6-1; clone size: NA; J gene: TRBJ1-5
CDR3 protein: CASSLASNGGETQYF; CDR3 DNA: TGTGCCAGCAGCTTAGCGTCTAACGGGGGAGAGACCCAGTACTTC; CDR3 length: 15; D gene: NA; V gene: TRBV7-9; clone size: NA; J gene: TRBJ2-5
CDR3 protein: CASSEGQGGSPLHF; CDR3 DNA: TGTGCCAGCAGTGAGGGTCAGGGTGGGTCACCCCTCCACTTT; CDR3 length: 14; D gene: NA; V gene: TRBV25-1; clone size: few; J gene: TRBJ1-6
CDR3 protein: CASSSGQGYTEAFF; CDR3 DNA: TGTGCCAGCAGTTCTGGACAGGGATACACTGAAGCTTTCTTT; CDR3 length: 14; D gene: TRBD1; V gene: TRBV6-2/TRBV6-3; clone size: NA; J gene: TRBJ1-1
CDR3 protein: CASSLAGSANTGELFF; CDR3 DNA: TGTGCCAGCAGCTTAGCGGGGTCCGCGAACACCGGGGAGCTGTTTTTT; CDR3 length: 16; D gene: NA; V gene: TRBV7-7; clone size: NA; J gene: TRBJ2-2
CDR3 protein: CASSLDIAGVNEQFF; CDR3 DNA: TGCGCCAGCAGCTTGGATATAGCGGGAGTCAATGAGCAGTTCTTC; CDR3 length: 15; D gene: TRBD2; V gene: TRBV5-1; clone size: NA; J gene: TRBJ2-1
CDR3 protein: CASSQGGTGGDTQYF; CDR3 DNA: TGTGCCAGCAGCCAAGGAGGGACAGGGGGAGATACGCAGTATTTT; CDR3 length: 15; D gene: TRBD1; V gene: TRBV3-1/TRBV3-2; clone size: NA; J gene: TRBJ2-3
CDR3 protein: CASSFGSGTSGSSYNEQFF; CDR3 DNA: TGTGCCAGCAGCTTTGGGTCCGGGACTAGCGGGAGCTCCTACAATGAGCAGTTCTTC; CDR3 length: 19; D gene: TRBD2; V gene: TRBV5-4; clone size: NA; J gene: TRBJ2-1
CDR3 protein: CASSQGGQYGYTF; CDR3 DNA: TGTGCCAGCAGCCAGGGGGGCCAATATGGCTACACCTTC; CDR3 length: 13; D gene: NA; V gene: TRBV3-1/TRBV3-2; clone size: once; J gene: TRBJ1-2
CDR3 protein: CASRFIGVRETQYF; CDR3 DNA: TGTGCAAGTCGCTTCATAGGTGTACGGGAGACCCAGTACTTC; CDR3 length: 14; D gene: NA; V gene: TRBV12-2; clone size: NA; J gene: TRBJ2-5
CDR3 protein: CASSLALRTRGNEQFF; CDR3 DNA: TGTGCCAGCAGCTTAGCGCTACGGACTAGGGGAAATGAGCAGTTCTTC; CDR3 length: 16; D gene: TRBD2; V gene: TRBV7-2; clone size: NA; J gene: TRBJ2-1
CDR3 protein: CASSEVGAPYEQYF; CDR3 DNA: TGTGCCAGCAGTGAAGTAGGGGCCCCCTACGAGCAGTACTTC; CDR3 length: 14; D gene: NA; V gene: TRBV6-1; clone size: NA; J gene: TRBJ2-7
CDR3 protein: CASSSDRAAEAFF; CDR3 DNA: TGCGCCAGCAGCTCGGACAGGGCCGCTGAAGCTTTCTTT; CDR3 length: 13; D gene: TRBD1; V gene: TRBV5-1; clone size: NA; J gene: TRBJ1-1
CDR3 protein: CASSVEGATGLVIQYF; CDR3 DNA: TGTGCCAGCAGTGTGGAGGGGGCTACGGGTTTAGTCATTCAGTACTTC; CDR3 length: 16; D gene: NA; V gene: TRBV11-2; clone size: NA; J gene: TRBJ2-4
CDR3 protein: CATSESLARGELFF; CDR3 DNA: TGTGCCACCAGTGAATCTCTCGCGCGAGGGGAGCTGTTTTTT; CDR3 length: 14; D gene: NA; V gene: TRBV24-1; clone size: NA; J gene: TRBJ2-2
CDR3 protein: CASWPRTSEEDTQYF; CDR3 DNA: TGTGCCAGCTGGCCCCGGACTAGCGAAGAGGATACGCAGTATTTT; CDR3 length: 15; D gene: TRBD2; V gene: TRBV6-5; clone size: NA; J gene: TRBJ2-3
CDR3 protein: CASSLYPGQQSGANVLTF; CDR3 DNA: TGTGCCAGCAGCTTATACCCGGGACAACAATCTGGGGCCAACGTCCTGACTTTC; CDR3 length: 18; D gene: NA; V gene: TRBV7-3; clone size: few; J gene: TRBJ2-6